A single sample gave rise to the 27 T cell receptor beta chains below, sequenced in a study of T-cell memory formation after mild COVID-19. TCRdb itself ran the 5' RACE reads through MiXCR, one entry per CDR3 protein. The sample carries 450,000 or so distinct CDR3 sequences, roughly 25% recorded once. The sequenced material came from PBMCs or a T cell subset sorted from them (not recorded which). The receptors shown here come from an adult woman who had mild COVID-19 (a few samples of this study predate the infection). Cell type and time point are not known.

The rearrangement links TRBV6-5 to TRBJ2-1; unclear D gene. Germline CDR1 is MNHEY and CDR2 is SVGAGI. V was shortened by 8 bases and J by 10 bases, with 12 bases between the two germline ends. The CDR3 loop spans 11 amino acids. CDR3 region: CASRWAQEQFF. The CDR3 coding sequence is TGTGCCAGCCGATGGGCCCAAGAGCAGTTCTTC.

The CDR3 coding sequence is TGTGCCAGCTCACCATTCATCGGACAGATTAACACCGGGGAGCTGTTTTTT. Its translation is CASSPFIGQINTGELFF. The V and J genes are TRBV18 and TRBJ2-2; D is perhaps TRBD1 (6 bases). This CDR3 has 17 residues. From germline, CDR1 is KGHSH and CDR2 LQKENI. V lost 2 bases and J 2 bases, leaving 15 bases between the germline ends.

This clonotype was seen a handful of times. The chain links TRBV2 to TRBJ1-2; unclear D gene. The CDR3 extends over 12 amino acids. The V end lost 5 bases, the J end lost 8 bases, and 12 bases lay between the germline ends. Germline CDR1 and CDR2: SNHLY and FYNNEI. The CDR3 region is CASSLTIAGYTF. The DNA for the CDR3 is TGTGCCAGCAGTCTAACAATCGCCGGCTACACCTTC.

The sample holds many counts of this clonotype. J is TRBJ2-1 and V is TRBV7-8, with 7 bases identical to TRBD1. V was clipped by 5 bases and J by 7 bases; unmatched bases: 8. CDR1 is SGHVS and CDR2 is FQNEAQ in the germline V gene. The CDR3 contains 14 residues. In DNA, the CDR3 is TGTGCCAGCAGCACCAGACAGGGTAGTAATGAGCAGTTCTTC. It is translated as CASSTRQGSNEQFF.

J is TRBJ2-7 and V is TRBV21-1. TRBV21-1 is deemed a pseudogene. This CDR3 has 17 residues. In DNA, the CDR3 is TGTGCCAGCAGCAAAGTCTTGGAGAGACGAGTCAATTACGAGCAGTACTTC. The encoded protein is CASSKVLERRVNYEQYF.

The CDR3 coding sequence is TGTGCCAGCAGTGTGGGACTAGCGGCTTCCTACGAGCAGTACTTC. This sequence encodes CASSVGLAASYEQYF. V and J are TRBV6-6 and TRBJ2-7; 11 bases map to TRBD2. Trimming at V came to 5 bases and at J to 1 base, leaving 4 bases not matched to a gene. The CDR3 runs to 15 residues. The germline V gene encodes CDR1 MNHNY and CDR2 SVGAGI (reference sequence).

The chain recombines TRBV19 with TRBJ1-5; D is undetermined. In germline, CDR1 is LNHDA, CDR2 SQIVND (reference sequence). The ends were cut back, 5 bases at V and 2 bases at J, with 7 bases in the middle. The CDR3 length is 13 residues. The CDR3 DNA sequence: TGTGCCAGTAGTCCGATCGGCAATCAGCCCCAGCATTTT. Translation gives CASSPIGNQPQHF.

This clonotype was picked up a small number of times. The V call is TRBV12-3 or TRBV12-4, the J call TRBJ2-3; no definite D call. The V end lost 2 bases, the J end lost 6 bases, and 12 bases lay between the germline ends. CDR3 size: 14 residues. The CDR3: CASSLSTSEDTQYF. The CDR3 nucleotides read TGTGCCAGCAGTTTAAGCACATCCGAGGATACGCAGTATTTT.

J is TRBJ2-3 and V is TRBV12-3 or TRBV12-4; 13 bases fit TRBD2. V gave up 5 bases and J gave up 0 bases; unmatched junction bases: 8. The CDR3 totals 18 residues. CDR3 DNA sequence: TGTGCCAGCAGTCACGGGACTAGCGGGATTCCTAGCACAGATACGCAGTATTTT. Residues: CASSHGTSGIPSTDTQYF.

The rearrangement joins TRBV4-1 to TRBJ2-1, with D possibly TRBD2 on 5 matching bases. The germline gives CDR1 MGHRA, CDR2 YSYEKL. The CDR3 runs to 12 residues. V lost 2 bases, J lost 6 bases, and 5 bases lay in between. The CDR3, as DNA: TGCGCCAGCAGCCAACGGGGCAATGAGCAGTTCTTC. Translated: CASSQRGNEQFF.

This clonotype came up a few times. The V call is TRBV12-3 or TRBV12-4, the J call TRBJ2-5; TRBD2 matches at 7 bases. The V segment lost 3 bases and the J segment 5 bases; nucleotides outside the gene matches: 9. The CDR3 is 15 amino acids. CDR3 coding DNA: TGTGCCAGCAGTTTCATAGCGGGCCGAGGGGAGACCCAGTACTTC. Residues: CASSFIAGRGETQYF.

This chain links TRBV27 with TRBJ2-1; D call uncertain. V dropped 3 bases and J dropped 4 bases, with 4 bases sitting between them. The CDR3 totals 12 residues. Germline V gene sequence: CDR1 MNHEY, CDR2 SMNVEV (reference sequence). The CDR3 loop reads CASSFWYNEQFF. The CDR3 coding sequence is TGTGCCAGCAGTTTTTGGTACAATGAGCAGTTCTTC.

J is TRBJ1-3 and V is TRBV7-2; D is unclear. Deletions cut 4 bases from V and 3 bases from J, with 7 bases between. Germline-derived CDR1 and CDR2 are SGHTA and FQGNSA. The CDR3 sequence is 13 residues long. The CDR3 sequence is CASSSRNGNTIYF. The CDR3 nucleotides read TGTGCCAGCAGCTCCAGGAATGGAAACACCATATATTTT. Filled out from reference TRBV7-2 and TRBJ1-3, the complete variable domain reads GAGVSQSPSNKVTEKGKDVELRCDPISGHTALYWYRQSLGQGLEFLIYFQGNSAPDKSGLPSDRFSAERTGGSVSTLTIQRTQQEDSAVYLCASSSRNGNTIYFGEGSWLTVV.

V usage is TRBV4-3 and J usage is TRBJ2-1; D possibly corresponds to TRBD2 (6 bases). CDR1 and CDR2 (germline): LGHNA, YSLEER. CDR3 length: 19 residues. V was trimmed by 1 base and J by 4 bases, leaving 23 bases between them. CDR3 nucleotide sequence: TGCGCCAGCAGCCAAGGGGGAAGTTTGGCGGGAATCCGATACAATGAGCAGTTCTTC. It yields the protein CASSQGGSLAGIRYNEQFF.

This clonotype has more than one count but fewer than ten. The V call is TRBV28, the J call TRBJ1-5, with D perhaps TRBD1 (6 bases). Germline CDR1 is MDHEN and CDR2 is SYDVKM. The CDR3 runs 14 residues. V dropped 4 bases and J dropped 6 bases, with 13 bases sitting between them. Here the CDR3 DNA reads TGTGCCAGCAGTTACTGGGACAAAGGTCAGCCCCAGCATTTT. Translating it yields CASSYWDKGQPQHF.

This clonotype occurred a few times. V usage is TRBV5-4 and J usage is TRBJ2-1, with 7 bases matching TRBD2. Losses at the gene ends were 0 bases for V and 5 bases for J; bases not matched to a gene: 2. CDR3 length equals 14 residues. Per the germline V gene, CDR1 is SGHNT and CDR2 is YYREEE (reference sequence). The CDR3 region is CASSLVLADNEQFF. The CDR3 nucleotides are TGTGCCAGCAGCTTGGTCCTAGCGGACAATGAGCAGTTCTTC.

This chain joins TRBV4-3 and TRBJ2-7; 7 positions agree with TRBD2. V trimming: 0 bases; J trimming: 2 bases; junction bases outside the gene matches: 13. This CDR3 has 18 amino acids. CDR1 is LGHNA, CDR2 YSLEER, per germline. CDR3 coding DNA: TGCGCCAGCAGCCAAGATCGTTTTGGCGGGAGCTCGGCCTACGAGCAGTACTTC. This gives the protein CASSQDRFGGSSAYEQYF.

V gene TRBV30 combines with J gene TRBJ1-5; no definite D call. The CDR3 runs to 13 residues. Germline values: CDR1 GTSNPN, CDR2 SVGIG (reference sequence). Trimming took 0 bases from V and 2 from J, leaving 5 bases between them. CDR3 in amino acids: CAWSVSRNQPQHF. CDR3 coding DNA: TGTGCCTGGAGTGTTTCCCGCAATCAGCCCCAGCATTTT.

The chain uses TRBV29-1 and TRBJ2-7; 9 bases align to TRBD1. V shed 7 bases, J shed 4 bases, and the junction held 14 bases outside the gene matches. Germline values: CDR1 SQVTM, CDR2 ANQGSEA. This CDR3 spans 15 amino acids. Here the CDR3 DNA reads TGCAGCGGGAAGAAAGGGACAGGGACCCTTTACGAGCAGTACTTC. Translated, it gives CSGKKGTGTLYEQYF.

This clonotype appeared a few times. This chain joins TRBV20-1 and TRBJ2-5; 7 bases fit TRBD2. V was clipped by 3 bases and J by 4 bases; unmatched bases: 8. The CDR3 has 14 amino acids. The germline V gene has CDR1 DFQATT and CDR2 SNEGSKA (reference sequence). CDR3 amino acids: CSARRTRGSETQYF. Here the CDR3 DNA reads TGCAGTGCTAGGAGGACTAGAGGGTCAGAGACCCAGTACTTC.

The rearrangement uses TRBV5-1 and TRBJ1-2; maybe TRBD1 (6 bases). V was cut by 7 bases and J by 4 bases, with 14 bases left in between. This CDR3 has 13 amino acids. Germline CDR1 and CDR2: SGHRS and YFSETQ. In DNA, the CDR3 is TGCGCCAGCCGACTGGGGGCAACCTATGGCTACACCTTC. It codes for CASRLGATYGYTF.

In nucleotides, the CDR3 is TGTGCCAGCAGCCAAGATACGTGGCAGCGATATGGCTACACCTTC. Its translation is CASSQDTWQRYGYTF. This chain uses TRBV3-1 with TRBJ1-2; the D is unclear. V was trimmed by 0 bases and J by 5 bases, leaving 13 bases between them. Per germline, CDR1 LGHDT and CDR2 YNNKEL (reference sequence). The CDR3 is 15 residues long.

CDR3 nucleotide sequence: TGCGCCAGCAGCCCAAGCCGGGGTGGAGCAGAGACCCAGTACTTC. Translation gives CASSPSRGGAETQYF. This sequence joins TRBV5-1 and TRBJ2-5, with TRBD2 as a possible D gene (5 bases). Trimming pared 4 bases from V and 4 bases from J, leaving 17 bases between. The CDR3 has 15 residues. The germline V gene has CDR1 SGHRS and CDR2 YFSETQ.

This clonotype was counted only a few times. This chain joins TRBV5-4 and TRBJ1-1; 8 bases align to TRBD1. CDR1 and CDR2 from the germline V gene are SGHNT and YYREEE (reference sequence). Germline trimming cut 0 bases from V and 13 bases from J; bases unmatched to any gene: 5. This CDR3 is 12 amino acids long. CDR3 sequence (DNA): TGTGCCAGCAGCTTGGAGACAGGGGCGGTTTTCTTT. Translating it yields CASSLETGAVFF.

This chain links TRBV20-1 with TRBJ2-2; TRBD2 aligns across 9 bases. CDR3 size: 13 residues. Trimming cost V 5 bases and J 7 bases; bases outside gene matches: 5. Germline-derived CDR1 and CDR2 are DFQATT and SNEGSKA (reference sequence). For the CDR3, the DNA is TGCAGTGCTTTTAGCGGGGGAGGCGGGGAGCTGTTTTTT. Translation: CSAFSGGGGELFF.

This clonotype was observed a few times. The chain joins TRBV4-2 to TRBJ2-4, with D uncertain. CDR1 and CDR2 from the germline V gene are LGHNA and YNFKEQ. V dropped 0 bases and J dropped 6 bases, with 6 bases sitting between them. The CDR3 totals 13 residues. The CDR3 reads CASSQEQINIQYF. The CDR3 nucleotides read TGTGCCAGCAGCCAAGAGCAGATAAACATTCAGTACTTC.

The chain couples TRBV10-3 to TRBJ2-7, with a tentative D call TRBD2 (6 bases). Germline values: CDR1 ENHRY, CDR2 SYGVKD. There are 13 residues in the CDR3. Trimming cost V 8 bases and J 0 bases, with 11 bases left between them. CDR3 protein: CAIQPGGSYEQYF. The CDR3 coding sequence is TGTGCCATCCAGCCCGGGGGCTCCTACGAGCAGTACTTC.